This TCR beta chain was captured in a study of blood T cell repertoires in COVID-19. The repertoire was sequenced with immunoSEQ multiplex PCR; TCRdb's copy has only in-frame clones and lacks some. This table has approximately 130,000 clones, 80% to 90% appearing once. The CDR3 has 15 amino acids. The V gene end was trimmed by 6 bases and the J gene end by 6 bases; junction bases not matched to a gene: 11. Per germline, CDR1 MNHEY and CDR2 SMNVEV (reference sequence). Sequencing was performed on peripheral blood. The clonotype originates from a man older than 75 with active or convalescent COVID-19. The V and J genes are TRBV27 and TRBJ2-1, with 7 bases aligning to TRBD1. As DNA, the CDR3 is TGTGCCAGCAGCCTCCGGGACAGACAGGTCAATGAGCAGTTCTTC. This translates into CASSLRDRQVNEQFF.